A selection of T cell receptor beta chains follows, all from one sample in a study of control samples from healthy donors and cancer patients. Profiled with immunoSEQ multiplex PCR; TCRdb holds only in-frame clones, not every one. The sample shows 95,000 to 150,000 clones, around 87% of them seen only once. Sequenced sample: blood. The receptors stem from a man aged 40-50 years in good health. The CDR3 runs from the conserved cysteine through the conserved F or W. Each record gives: J gene, clone size, V gene, D gene, CDR3 DNA, CDR3 protein. A D gene is named only where the DNA matches it firmly. A row's size may be missing; if present it is once, few, many or a size class.

>TRBJ2-5|NA|TRBV9|NA
TGTGCCAGCAGCGGACGGATACAGGGACTCAATGAGGAGACCCAGTACTTC
CASSGRIQGLNEETQYF
>TRBJ2-1|NA|TRBV15|NA
TGTGCCACCAGCAGAGATGAGGGCACACAGTTCTTC
CATSRDEGTQFF
>TRBJ2-7|NA|TRBV5-1|TRBD2
TGCGCCAGCAGCCCGAAGACTAGCGGGGGTTACGAGCAGTACTTC
CASSPKTSGGYEQYF
>TRBJ2-7|NA|TRBV3-1/TRBV3-2|TRBD2
TGTGCCAGCAGCCAAGGTCCCATCGGACTAGCGGGGGGGTCCTACGAGCAGTACTTC
CASSQGPIGLAGGSYEQYF
>TRBJ2-3|NA|TRBV7-2|NA
TGTGCCAGCAGCTCAAAACCCGGGTCACGGGCGCAGTATTTT
CASSSKPGSRAQYF
>TRBJ1-5|NA|TRBV18|NA
TGTGCCAGCTCACCAGGGACGAGCAATCAGCCCCAGCATTTT
CASSPGTSNQPQHF
>TRBJ1-4|NA|TRBV25-1|NA
TGTGCCAGCAGGGGGGGTGAAAAACTGTTTTTT
CASRGGEKLFF
>TRBJ1-1|NA|TRBV5-5|NA
TGTGCCAGCAGCTTAGGTTGGGGCCAGGGCACTGAAGCTTTCTTT
CASSLGWGQGTEAFF
>TRBJ2-7|NA|TRBV12-3/TRBV12-4|NA
TGTGCCAGCAGTTTAGCGGGGGGCTACGAGCAGTACTTC
CASSLAGGYEQYF
>TRBJ2-7|NA|TRBV10-3|TRBD2
TGTGCCACCTACTGGGAGGGGCCCAAGAACGAGCAGTACTTC
CATYWEGPKNEQYF
>TRBJ1-2|NA|TRBV29-1|TRBD1
TGCAGCGTTGCCGACAGGGGTGGCTATGGCTACACCTTC
CSVADRGGYGYTF
>TRBJ1-5|NA|TRBV10-3|NA
TGTGCCATCAGTGAATGGGGTAATCAGCCCCAGCATTTT
CAISEWGNQPQHF
>TRBJ1-2|NA|TRBV6-6|TRBD1
TGTGCCAGCGAGGCAGGGGGTAGATCGAACTATGGCTACACCTTC
CASEAGGRSNYGYTF
>TRBJ1-5|NA|TRBV4-1|NA
TGCGCCAGCAGCCAAGTAACAGATCAGCCCCAGCATTTT
CASSQVTDQPQHF
>TRBJ1-4|NA|TRBV19|NA
TGTGCCAGTAGTAAGATGGGCCTGGCTGTAAATGAAAAACTGTTTTTT
CASSKMGLAVNEKLFF
>TRBJ2-5|NA|TRBV19|TRBD1
TGTGCCAGTAGTATTGGGGACAGGGATTTTGAGACCCAGTACTTC
CASSIGDRDFETQYF
>TRBJ1-1|NA|TRBV12-5|TRBD1
TGTGCTAGTGGGGAGGGACAGGGGCCTACGAACACTGAAGCTTTCTTT
CASGEGQGPTNTEAFF
>TRBJ1-1|NA|TRBV11-3|TRBD1
TGTGCCAGCAGCTTATCTTACCGGGCAGGGGGCACTGAAGCTTTCTTT
CASSLSYRAGGTEAFF
>TRBJ2-1|few|TRBV6-6|NA
TGTGCCAGCAGATTGAATGAGCAGTTCTTC
CASRLNEQFF
>TRBJ2-5|few|TRBV7-2|TRBD2
TGTGCCACCCTTCAGGGAGGGACTCCAAAAGAGACCCAGTACTTC
CATLQGGTPKETQYF
>TRBJ2-3|NA|TRBV7-2|TRBD2
TGTGCCAGCAGCTCAGGACTAGCGGGCGGCACAGATACGCAGTATTTT
CASSSGLAGGTDTQYF
>TRBJ2-5|NA|TRBV3-1/TRBV3-2|TRBD2
TGTGCCAGCAGCCCTCACAGAGGGGAGCGGGGGAGGGAGACCCAGTACTTC
CASSPHRGERGRETQYF
>TRBJ2-5|NA|TRBV5-1|NA
TGCGCCAGCAGTTACGAGACTAGGTCGCCAGAGACCCAGTACTTC
CASSYETRSPETQYF
>TRBJ1-5|once|TRBV12-3/TRBV12-4|NA
TGTGCCAGCAGCCTAACCATGCTCGGACCCCAGCATTTT
CASSLTMLGPQHF
>TRBJ2-7|NA|TRBV7-2|TRBD2
TGTGCCAGCAGCTCGCAGCGGGGGGGCCTCTACGAGCAGTACTTC
CASSSQRGGLYEQYF
>TRBJ2-7|NA|TRBV9|NA
TGTGCCAGCAGCGCCCCGTCCTCCTACGAGCAGTACTTC
CASSAPSSYEQYF
>TRBJ2-3|NA|TRBV14|NA
TGTGCCAGCAGCATTTCCGGACAAATTAGCACAGATACGCAGTATTTT
CASSISGQISTDTQYF
>TRBJ2-7|NA|TRBV5-4|TRBD2
TGTGCCAGCAGCCTGGGACTAGCGGGGGCCCGCTCCTACGAGCAGTACTTC
CASSLGLAGARSYEQYF
>TRBJ2-4|NA|TRBV18|TRBD1
TGTGCCAGCTCACCAGAGGGGGCGAACATTCAGTACTTC
CASSPEGANIQYF
>TRBJ1-1|NA|TRBV6-5|NA
TGTGCCAGCCGGCGGGGGGACGCTTTGAACACTGAAGCTTTCTTT
CASRRGDALNTEAFF
>TRBJ1-5|NA|TRBV5-8|NA
TGTGCCAGCAGCTTGGGAGGGTGGAACAATCAGCCCCAGCATTTT
CASSLGGWNNQPQHF
>TRBJ2-3|NA|TRBV6-5|NA
TGTGCCAGCAGGACACAGGGCAGCACAGATACGCAGTATTTT
CASRTQGSTDTQYF
>TRBJ1-2|few|TRBV5-1|NA
TGCGCCAGCAGCTTGGAAACCCTAAACTATGGCTACACCTTC
CASSLETLNYGYTF
>TRBJ2-1|NA|TRBV28|TRBD2
TGTGCCAGCAGTTTATTTCGCGGGGGATCGTACAATGAGCAGTTCTTC
CASSLFRGGSYNEQFF
>TRBJ2-5|NA|TRBV10-3|TRBD1
TGTGCCATCGGACAGGGTCAAGAGACCCAGTACTTC
CAIGQGQETQYF
>TRBJ2-5|NA|TRBV6-5|TRBD1
TGTGCCAGCGTGCGACAGGGCAGAGAGACCCAGTACTTC
CASVRQGRETQYF
>TRBJ2-3|NA|TRBV4-3|NA
TGCGCCAGCAGCCAAGTTTTGCGGGGACCAGATACGCAGTATTTT
CASSQVLRGPDTQYF
>TRBJ2-1|NA|TRBV5-1|NA
TGCGCCAGCACCACTTGGTCTTCCTACAATGAGCAGTTCTTC
CASTTWSSYNEQFF
>TRBJ1-4|once|TRBV6-6|NA
TGTGCCAGCAGCTACGTCTCGGGGGAAAAACTGTTTTTT
CASSYVSGEKLFF
>TRBJ2-5|NA|TRBV9|NA
TGTGCCAGCAGCGTAGATCCAAAGGCGGGGACCCAGTACTTC
CASSVDPKAGTQYF
>TRBJ1-1|NA|TRBV18|NA
TGTGCCAGCTCACCAGACAGGAAGAACACTGAAGCTTTCTTT
CASSPDRKNTEAFF
>TRBJ2-1|NA|TRBV11-3|NA
TGTGCCAGCAGCACTAATACAGGTTCGAGGATTTACAATGAGCAGTTCTTC
CASSTNTGSRIYNEQFF
>TRBJ2-3|NA|TRBV4-1|TRBD2
TGCGCCAGCAGCGGCCGGACTAGCGGCACAGATACGCAGTATTTT
CASSGRTSGTDTQYF
>TRBJ1-2|NA|TRBV9|NA
TGTGCCAGCAGCGTAGAACAGGGAGTCTATGGCTACACCTTC
CASSVEQGVYGYTF
>TRBJ1-6|NA|TRBV30|TRBD1
TGTGCCTGGGAAGACAGGGACTATAATTCACCCCTCCACTTT
CAWEDRDYNSPLHF
>TRBJ2-5|NA|TRBV7-3|NA
TGTGCCAGCAGCCACGATAGGGGGGAGACCCAGTACTTC
CASSHDRGETQYF
>TRBJ2-5|NA|TRBV7-6|NA
TGTGCCAGCAGCTTAGTTCATGGCTTAACGGCGCAAGAGACCCAGTACTTC
CASSLVHGLTAQETQYF
>TRBJ2-7|once|TRBV5-1|TRBD1
TGCGCCAGCAGCTTGGAGGACAGGACCTACGAGCAGTACTTC
CASSLEDRTYEQYF
>TRBJ1-4|NA|TRBV5-1|NA
TGCGCCAGCCACGAGGGGGGGACTCCAAATGAAAAACTGTTTTTT
CASHEGGTPNEKLFF
>TRBJ2-5|once|TRBV24-1|NA
TGTGCCACCAGTGATTCGGGTCCTCGGGAGACCCAGTACTTC
CATSDSGPRETQYF